This TCR beta chain was identified in a study of Ad26.COV2.S vaccination and SARS-CoV-2 variants. Study-level information: Recipients of Ad26.COV2.S got it intramuscularly, once or twice 56 days apart. Whole-study findings and limits: It is possible that the TCR breadth and depth analyses underestimated the total T cell responses.

Treatment denoted: over 15 received Ad26.COV2.S at low or high dose, single or two shots; roughly five received placebo; per-sample allocation not given. On day 63 after the first injection, vaccine and placebo recipients gave samples. It was Wuhan-strain SARS-CoV-2 spike that the Ad26 vaccine vector expressed. Method: immunoSEQ multiplex PCR; TCRdb's copy keeps in-frame clones and lacks some. The sample shows hundreds of thousands of clones, approximately 86% of them seen only once. This CDR3 region has 17 residues. Per germline, CDR1 MGHDK and CDR2 SYGVNS. Trimming shortened V by 7 bases and J by 4 bases, and 23 bases separated the two germline ends. With respect to this clone: Its antigen is unknown.

The chain joins TRBV25-1 to TRBJ2-1; D is possibly TRBD1 (6 bases). The sequenced sample was peripheral blood, obtained in a trial of Ad26.COV2.S vaccine versus placebo. The receptor comes from a person between 18 and 65 years old who received the Ad26.COV2.S COVID-19 vaccine or a placebo. CDR3 residues: CASMPGHLQIGYNEQFF. CDR3 nucleotide sequence: TGTGCCAGCATGCCGGGACATCTCCAAATCGGATACAATGAGCAGTTCTTC.